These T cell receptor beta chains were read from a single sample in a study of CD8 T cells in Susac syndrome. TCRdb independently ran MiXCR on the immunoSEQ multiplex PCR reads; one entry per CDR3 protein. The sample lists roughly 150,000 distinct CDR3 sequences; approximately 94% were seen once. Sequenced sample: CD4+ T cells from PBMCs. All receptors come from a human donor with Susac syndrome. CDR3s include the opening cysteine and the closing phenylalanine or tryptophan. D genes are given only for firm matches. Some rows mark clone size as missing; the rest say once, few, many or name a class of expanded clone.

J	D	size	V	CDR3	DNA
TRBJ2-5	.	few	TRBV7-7	CASSFPGGETQYF	TGTGCTAGCAGCTTCCCCGGGGGTGAGACCCAGTACTTC
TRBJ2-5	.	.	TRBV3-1	CASSPRGFQETQYF	TGTGCCAGCAGCCCTCGTGGCTTCCAAGAGACCCAGTACTTC
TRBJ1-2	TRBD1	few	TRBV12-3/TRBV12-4	CASNYRQGDYTF	TGTGCCAGCAACTACCGACAGGGTGACTACACCTTC
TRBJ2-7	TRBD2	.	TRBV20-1	CSARGGKPPYEQYF	TGCAGTGCTAGGGGGGGGAAGCCCCCCTACGAGCAGTACTTC
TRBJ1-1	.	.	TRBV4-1	CASSQGWGEANTEAFF	TGCGCCAGCAGCCAAGGCTGGGGGGAGGCGAACACTGAAGCTTTCTTT
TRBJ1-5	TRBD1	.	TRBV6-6	CASSSGQVKIPTQHF	TGTGCCAGCAGCTCCGGACAGGTGAAGATTCCGACCCAGCATTTT
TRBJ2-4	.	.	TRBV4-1	CASSRGDIQYF	TGCGCCAGCAGCCGGGGCGACATTCAGTACTTC
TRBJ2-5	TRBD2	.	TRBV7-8	CASQRDRGLAEETQYF	TGTGCCAGTCAGAGAGACAGGGGACTAGCGGAAGAGACCCAGTACTTC
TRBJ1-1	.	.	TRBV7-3	CASSLTGGTGTEAFF	TGTGCCAGCAGCTTAACGGGGGGAACAGGCACTGAAGCTTTCTTT
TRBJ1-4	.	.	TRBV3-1	CASSLRGEGNEKLFF	TGTGCCAGCAGCCTACGAGGGGAGGGGAATGAAAAACTGTTTTTT
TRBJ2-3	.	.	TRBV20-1	CSASTDTQYF	TGCAGTGCTAGTACCGATACGCAGTATTTT
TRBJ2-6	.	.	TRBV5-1	CASSPRPGSGANVLTF	TGCGCCAGCAGTCCCCGACCGGGATCTGGGGCCAACGTCCTGACTTTC
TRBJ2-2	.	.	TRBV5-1	CASSLAGSLSGELFF	TGCGCCAGCAGCTTGGCCGGTAGCTTGTCCGGGGAGCTGTTTTTT
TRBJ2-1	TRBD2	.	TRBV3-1	CASSQDPAGGGNEQFF	TGTGCCAGCAGCCAAGATCCAGCGGGGGGCGGTAATGAGCAGTTCTTC